This T cell receptor (beta chain) appears in the sequencing data of a study of Ad26.COV2.S vaccination and SARS-CoV-2 variants. Study conclusions and caveats: Spike-specific responses of CD8+ and CD4+ T cells were reported to display substantial breadth after vaccination. Placebo recipients trailed vaccine recipients in spike-specific TCR breadth.

The table came from immunoSEQ multiplex PCR; TCRdb's copy has only in-frame clones and leaves some out. The repertoire holds some 350,000 clones, with approximately 84% as singletons. Specified treatment: approximately 18 received Ad26.COV2.S at low or high dose, single or two shots; roughly 5 received placebo; per-sample allocation not given. The samples were gathered on day 63 after the first injection of vaccine or placebo. An 18-55-year-old adult in Boston served as donor. The vaccine antigen was prefusion-stabilized Wuhan SARS-CoV-2 spike. The CDR3 is 16 amino acids. In germline, CDR1 is MNHEY, CDR2 SVGEGT. The V segment lost 6 bases and the J segment 2 bases; nucleotides outside the gene matches: 12. As for this clone: Its antigen is not identified.

The TCR was taken from a person aged 18 to 59 who received the Ad26.COV2.S COVID-19 vaccine or a placebo. The sample consisted of peripheral blood, taken in a trial of Ad26.COV2.S vaccine versus placebo. V usage is TRBV6-2 or TRBV6-3 and J usage is TRBJ2-7, with TRBD1 identical over 8 bases. This chain's CDR3 is CASSLLSPGQAYEQYF. CDR3 DNA: TGTGCCAGCAGCCTACTCTCTCCGGGACAGGCCTACGAGCAGTACTTC.